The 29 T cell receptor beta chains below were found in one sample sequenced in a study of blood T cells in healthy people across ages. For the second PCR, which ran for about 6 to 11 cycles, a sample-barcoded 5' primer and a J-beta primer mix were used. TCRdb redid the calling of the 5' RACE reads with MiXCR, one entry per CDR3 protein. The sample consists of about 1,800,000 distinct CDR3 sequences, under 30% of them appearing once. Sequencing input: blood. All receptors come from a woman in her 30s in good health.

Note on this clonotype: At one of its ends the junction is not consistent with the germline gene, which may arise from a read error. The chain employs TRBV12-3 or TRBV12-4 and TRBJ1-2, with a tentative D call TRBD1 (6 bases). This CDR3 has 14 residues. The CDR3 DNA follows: TGTGCCAGCACCTTCAGGGACCTCCGTGGGGGCTGCACCTTC. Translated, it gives CASTFRDLRGGCTF.

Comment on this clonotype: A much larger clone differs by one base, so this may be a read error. The CDR3 nucleotides are TGCAGTGGGGGGGGTGGGCTAAATGAGCAGTACTTC. Amino acids: CSGGGGLNEQYF. This chain joins TRBV20-1 and TRBJ2-5, with 7 bases matching TRBD2. This CDR3 has 12 residues. Germline loops: CDR1 DFQATT, CDR2 SNEGSKA (reference sequence). V shed 7 bases, J shed 11 bases, and the junction held 13 bases outside the gene matches.

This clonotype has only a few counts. In DNA, the CDR3 is TGTGCCAGCAGTTTAGGGTTAGGACTAGCGGGAGTAAATGAGCAGTTCTTC. Encoded protein: CASSLGLGLAGVNEQFF. This chain links TRBV12-3 or TRBV12-4 with TRBJ2-1, with TRBD2 identical over 13 bases. V gave up 1 base and J gave up 7 bases; unmatched junction bases: 7. The CDR3 loop spans 17 amino acids.

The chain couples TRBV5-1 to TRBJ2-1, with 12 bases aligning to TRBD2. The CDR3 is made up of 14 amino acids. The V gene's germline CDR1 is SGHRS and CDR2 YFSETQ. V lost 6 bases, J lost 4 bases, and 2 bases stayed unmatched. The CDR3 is CASTTSGGYNEQFF. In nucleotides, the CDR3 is TGCGCCAGCACAACTAGCGGGGGGTACAATGAGCAGTTCTTC.

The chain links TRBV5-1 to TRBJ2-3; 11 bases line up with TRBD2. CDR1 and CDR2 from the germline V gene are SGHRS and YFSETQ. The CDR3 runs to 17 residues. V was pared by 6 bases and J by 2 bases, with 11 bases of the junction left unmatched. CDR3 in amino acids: CASKLSGTSGTTDTQYF. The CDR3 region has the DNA TGCGCCAGCAAATTATCCGGGACTAGCGGAACCACAGATACGCAGTATTTT. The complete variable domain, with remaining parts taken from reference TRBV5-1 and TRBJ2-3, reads KAGVTQTPRYLIKTRGQQVTLSCSPISGHRSVSWYQQTPGQGLQFLFEYFSETQRNKGNFPGRFSGRQFSNSRSEMNVSTLELGDSALYLCASKLSGTSGTTDTQYFGPGTRLTVL.

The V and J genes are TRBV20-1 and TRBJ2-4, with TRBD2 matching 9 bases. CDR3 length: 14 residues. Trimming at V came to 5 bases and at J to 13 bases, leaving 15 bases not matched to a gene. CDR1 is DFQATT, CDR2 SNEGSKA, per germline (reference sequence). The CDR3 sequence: CSAGGRGRRHEQYF. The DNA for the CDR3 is TGCAGTGCTGGCGGGAGGGGGCGCCGTCATGAGCAGTACTTC.

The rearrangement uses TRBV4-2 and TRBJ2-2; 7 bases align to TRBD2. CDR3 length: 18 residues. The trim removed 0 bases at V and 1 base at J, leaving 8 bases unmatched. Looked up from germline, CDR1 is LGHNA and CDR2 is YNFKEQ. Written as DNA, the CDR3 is TGTGCCAGCAGCCAAGAGTTCCGGCCTAGCGGGAACACCGGGGAGCTGTTTTTT. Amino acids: CASSQEFRPSGNTGELFF.

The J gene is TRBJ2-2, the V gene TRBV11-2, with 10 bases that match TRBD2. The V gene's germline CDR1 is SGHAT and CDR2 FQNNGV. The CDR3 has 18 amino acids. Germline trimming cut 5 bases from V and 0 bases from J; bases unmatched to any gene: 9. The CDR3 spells CASSKPLAGAANTGELFF. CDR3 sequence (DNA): TGTGCCAGCAGCAAGCCCCTAGCGGGAGCCGCGAACACCGGGGAGCTGTTTTTT.

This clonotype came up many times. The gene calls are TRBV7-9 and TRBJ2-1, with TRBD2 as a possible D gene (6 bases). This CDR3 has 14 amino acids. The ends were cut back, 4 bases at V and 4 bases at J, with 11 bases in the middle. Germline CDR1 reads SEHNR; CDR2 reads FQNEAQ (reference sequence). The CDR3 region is CASSSRGRYNEQFF. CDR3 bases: TGTGCCAGCAGCTCCCGGGGGAGATACAATGAGCAGTTCTTC.

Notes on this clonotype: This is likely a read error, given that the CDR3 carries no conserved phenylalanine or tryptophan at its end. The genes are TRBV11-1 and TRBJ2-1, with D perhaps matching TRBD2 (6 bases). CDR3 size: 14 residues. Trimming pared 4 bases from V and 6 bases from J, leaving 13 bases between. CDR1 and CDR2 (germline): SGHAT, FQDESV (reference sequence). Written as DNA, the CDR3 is TGTGCCAGCAGCTCGTTTCGCGGGATCAATGAGCAGTTCTGC. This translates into CASSSFRGINEQFC.

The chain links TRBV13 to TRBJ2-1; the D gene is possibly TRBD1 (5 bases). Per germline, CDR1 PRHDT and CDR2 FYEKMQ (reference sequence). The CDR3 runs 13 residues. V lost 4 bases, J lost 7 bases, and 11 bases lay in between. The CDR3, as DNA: TGTGCCAGCAGCTCGCTGACAGATAATGAGCAGTTCTTC. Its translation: CASSSLTDNEQFF. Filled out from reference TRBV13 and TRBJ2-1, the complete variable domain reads AAGVIQSPRHLIKEKRETATLKCYPIPRHDTVYWYQQGPGQDPQFLISFYEKMQSDKGSIPDRFSAQQFSDYHSELNMSSLELGDSALYFCASSSLTDNEQFFGPGTRLTVL.

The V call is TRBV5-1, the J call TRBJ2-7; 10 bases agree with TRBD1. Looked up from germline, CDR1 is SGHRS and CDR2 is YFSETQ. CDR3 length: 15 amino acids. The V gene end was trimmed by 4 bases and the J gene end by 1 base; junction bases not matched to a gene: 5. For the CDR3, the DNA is TGCGCCAGCAGCAAAGGGACAGGGGTTTCCTACGAGCAGTACTTC. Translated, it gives CASSKGTGVSYEQYF.

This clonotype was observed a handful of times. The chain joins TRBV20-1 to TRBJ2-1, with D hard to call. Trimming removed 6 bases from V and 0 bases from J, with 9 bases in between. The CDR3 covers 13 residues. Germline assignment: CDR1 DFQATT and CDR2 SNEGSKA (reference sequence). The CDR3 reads CSALSSSYNEQFF. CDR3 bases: TGCAGTGCCCTGTCAAGCTCCTACAATGAGCAGTTCTTC.

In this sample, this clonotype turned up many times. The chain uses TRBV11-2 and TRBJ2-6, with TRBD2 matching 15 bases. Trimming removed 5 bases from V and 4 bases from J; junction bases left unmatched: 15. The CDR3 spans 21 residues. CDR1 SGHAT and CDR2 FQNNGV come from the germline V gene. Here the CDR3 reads CASSTFRTSGGAVSGANVLTF. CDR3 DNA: TGTGCCAGCAGCACATTCCGGACTAGCGGGGGGGCTGTCTCCGGGGCCAACGTCCTGACTTTC.

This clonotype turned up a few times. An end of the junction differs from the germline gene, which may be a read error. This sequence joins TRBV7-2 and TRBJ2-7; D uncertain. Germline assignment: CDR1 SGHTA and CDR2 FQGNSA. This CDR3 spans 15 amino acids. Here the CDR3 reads CAGSLSASAFYEQYF. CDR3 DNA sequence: TGTGCCGGCAGCTTGTCGGCCTCAGCTTTCTACGAGCAGTACTTC.

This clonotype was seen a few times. The CDR3 sequence is CASSLGELGQETQYF. Here the CDR3 DNA reads TGTGCCAGCAGTTTAGGGGAATTAGGCCAAGAGACCCAGTACTTC. The chain is built from TRBV12-3 or TRBV12-4 and TRBJ2-5; D is unclear. The CDR3 loop spans 15 amino acids. The V end lost 1 base, the J end lost 1 base, and 10 bases lay between the germline ends.

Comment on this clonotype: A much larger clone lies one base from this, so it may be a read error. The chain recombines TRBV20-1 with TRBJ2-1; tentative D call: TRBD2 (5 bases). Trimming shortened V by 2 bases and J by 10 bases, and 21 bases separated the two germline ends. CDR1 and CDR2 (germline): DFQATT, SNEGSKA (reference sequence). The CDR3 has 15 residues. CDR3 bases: TGCAGTGCTAGATTCCGGGATTTAAGCTCCTACGAGCAGTTCTTC. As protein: CSARFRDLSSYEQFF.

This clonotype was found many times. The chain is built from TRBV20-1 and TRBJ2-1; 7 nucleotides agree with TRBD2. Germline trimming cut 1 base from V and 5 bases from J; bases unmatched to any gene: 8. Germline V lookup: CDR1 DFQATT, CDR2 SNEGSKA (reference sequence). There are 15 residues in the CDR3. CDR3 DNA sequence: TGCAGTGCTAGAGGCCGATCTAGCGGTCACAATGAGCAGTTCTTC. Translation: CSARGRSSGHNEQFF.

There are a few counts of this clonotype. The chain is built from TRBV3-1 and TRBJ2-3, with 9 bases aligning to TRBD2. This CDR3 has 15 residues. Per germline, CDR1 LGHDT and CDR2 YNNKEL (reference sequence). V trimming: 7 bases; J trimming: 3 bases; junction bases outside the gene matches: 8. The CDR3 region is CASNRGGERTDTQYF. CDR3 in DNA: TGTGCCAGCAACCGCGGGGGGGAGAGAACAGATACGCAGTATTTT.

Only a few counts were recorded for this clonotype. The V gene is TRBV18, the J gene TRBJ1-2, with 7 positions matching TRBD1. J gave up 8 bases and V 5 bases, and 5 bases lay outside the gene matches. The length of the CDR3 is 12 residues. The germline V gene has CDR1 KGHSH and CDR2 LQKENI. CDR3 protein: CASSEDRVGYTF. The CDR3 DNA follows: TGTGCCAGCTCAGAAGACAGGGTCGGCTACACCTTC.

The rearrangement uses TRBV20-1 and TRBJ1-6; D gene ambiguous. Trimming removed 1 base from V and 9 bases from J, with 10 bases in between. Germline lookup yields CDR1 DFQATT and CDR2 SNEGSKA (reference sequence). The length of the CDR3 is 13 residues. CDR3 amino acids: CSARAGSTSPLHF. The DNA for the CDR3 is TGCAGTGCTAGAGCGGGGTCGACTTCACCCCTCCACTTT.

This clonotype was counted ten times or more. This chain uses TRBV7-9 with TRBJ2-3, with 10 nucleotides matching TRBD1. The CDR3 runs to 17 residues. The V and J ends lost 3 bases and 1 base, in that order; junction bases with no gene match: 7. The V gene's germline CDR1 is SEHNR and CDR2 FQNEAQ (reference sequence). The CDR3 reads CASSFRQGALRTDTQYF. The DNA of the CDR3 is TGTGCCAGCAGCTTCCGACAGGGGGCGCTCCGCACAGATACGCAGTATTTT.

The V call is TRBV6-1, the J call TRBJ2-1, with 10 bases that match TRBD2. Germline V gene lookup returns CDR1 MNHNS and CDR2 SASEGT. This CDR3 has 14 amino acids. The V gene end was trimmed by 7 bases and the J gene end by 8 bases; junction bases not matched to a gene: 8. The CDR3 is CASTSGSTTDEQFF. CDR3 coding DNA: TGTGCCAGCACTAGCGGGAGCACGACAGATGAGCAGTTCTTC.

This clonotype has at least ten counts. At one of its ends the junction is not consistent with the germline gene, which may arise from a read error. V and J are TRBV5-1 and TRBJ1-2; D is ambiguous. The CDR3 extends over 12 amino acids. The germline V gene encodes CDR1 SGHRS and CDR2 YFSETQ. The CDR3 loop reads CSSSLHNYGYTF. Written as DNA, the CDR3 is TGCTCCAGCAGCTTACACAACTATGGCTACACCTTC.

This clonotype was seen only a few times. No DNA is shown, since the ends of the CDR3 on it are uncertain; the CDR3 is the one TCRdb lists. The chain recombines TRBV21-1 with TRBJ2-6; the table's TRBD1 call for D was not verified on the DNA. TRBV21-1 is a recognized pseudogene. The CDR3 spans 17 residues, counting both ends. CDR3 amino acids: CASRRGGGIFCANVLTF.

The CDR3 reads CASSFTNPTNEKLFF. The CDR3 DNA reads as TGTGCCAGCAGTTTTACCAATCCGACTAATGAAAAACTGTTTTTT. This chain uses TRBV28 with TRBJ1-4, with D unresolved. Germline V gene lookup returns CDR1 MDHEN and CDR2 SYDVKM. Between the trimmed V and J ends, which lost 3 bases and 2 bases, there was a span of 10 bases. CDR3 length equals 15 residues.

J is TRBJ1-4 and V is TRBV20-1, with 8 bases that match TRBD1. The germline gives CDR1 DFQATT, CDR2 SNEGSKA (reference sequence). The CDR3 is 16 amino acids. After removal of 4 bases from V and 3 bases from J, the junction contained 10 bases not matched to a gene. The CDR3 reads CSATRTGQSANEKLFF. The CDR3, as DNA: TGCAGTGCTACCCGGACAGGGCAAAGTGCTAATGAAAAACTGTTTTTT.

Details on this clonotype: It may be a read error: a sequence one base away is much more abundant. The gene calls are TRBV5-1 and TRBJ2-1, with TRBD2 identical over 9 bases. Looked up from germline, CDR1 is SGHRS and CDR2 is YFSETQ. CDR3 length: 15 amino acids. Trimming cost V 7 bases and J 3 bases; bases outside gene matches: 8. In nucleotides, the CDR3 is TGCGCCAGCCCCTTAGCGGGGGAAAACTACAATGAGCAGTTCTTC. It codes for CASPLAGENYNEQFF.

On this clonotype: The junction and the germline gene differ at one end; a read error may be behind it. In DNA form, the CDR3 reads TGTGCCGGCAGTTTGAGGACAGGGAATGTCGAGACCCAGTTCTTC. The encoded protein is CAGSLRTGNVETQFF. The V gene is TRBV28, the J gene TRBJ2-1, with 8 nucleotides matching TRBD1. This CDR3 comprises 15 residues. Germline CDR1 and CDR2: MDHEN and SYDVKM. Supplemented by reference TRBV28 and TRBJ2-1, the full variable domain reads DVKVTQSSRYLVKRTGEKVFLECVQDMDHENMFWYRQDPGLGLRLIYFSYDVKMKEKGDIPEGYSVSREKKERFSLILESASTNQTSMYLCAGSLRTGNVETQFFGPGTRLTVL.